A single sample is the source of the 26 T cell receptor beta chains below, sequenced in a study of T-cell memory formation after mild COVID-19. TCRdb reprocessed the 5' RACE reads with MiXCR, giving one entry per CDR3 protein. The sample records around 430,000 distinct CDR3 sequences, about 16% being singletons. Sequencing input: PBMCs or a T cell subset sorted from them (not recorded which). The source of these receptors is a man between 18 and 35 years old who had mild COVID-19 (a few samples of this study predate the infection). Cell type and time point are not known.

This clonotype was detected ten times or more. This chain joins TRBV3-1 and TRBJ2-3; 7 positions match TRBD2. The V gene's germline CDR1 is LGHDT and CDR2 YNNKEL (reference sequence). CDR3 length: 15 amino acids. Unmatched junction bases numbered 2, after V lost 1 base and J lost 1 base. The CDR3 loop is CASSQGAGGTDTQYF. For the CDR3, the DNA is TGTGCCAGCAGCCAAGGGGCGGGGGGCACAGATACGCAGTATTTT.

The J gene is TRBJ2-7, the V gene TRBV27; D may be TRBD1 (6 bases). The germline V gene has CDR1 MNHEY and CDR2 SMNVEV (reference sequence). With 3 bases removed from V and 5 bases from J, the gap between germline ends came to 17 bases. The CDR3 sequence is 15 residues long. The CDR3 is CASSFYGAGVDEQYF. CDR3 bases: TGTGCCAGCAGTTTCTATGGGGCAGGGGTCGACGAGCAGTACTTC.

A few counts support this clonotype. The rearrangement joins TRBV12-3 or TRBV12-4 to TRBJ2-5; unclear D gene. The CDR3 runs 13 residues. The ends were cut back, 3 bases at V and 5 bases at J, with 10 bases in the middle. DNA of the CDR3: TGTGCCAGCAGTTTCTCCGTAGTGGAGACCCAGTACTTC. Residues: CASSFSVVETQYF.

The rearrangement joins TRBV9 to TRBJ1-6; TRBD1 might be the D (5 bases). The CDR3 is 15 amino acids. V was shortened by 2 bases and J by 1 base, with 7 bases between the two germline ends. Germline CDR1 reads SGDLS; CDR2 reads YYNGEE. DNA of the CDR3: TGTGCCAGCAGCGTCGACAGTTCCTATAATTCACCCCTCCACTTT. Its translation is CASSVDSSYNSPLHF.

This clonotype occurred a few times. The chain is built from TRBV7-9 and TRBJ2-2; maybe TRBD1 (5 bases). V was pared by 5 bases and J by 3 bases, with 13 bases between. Germline assignment: CDR1 SEHNR and CDR2 FQNEAQ (reference sequence). The CDR3 length is 15 residues. The CDR3 loop reads CASSDLGQYTGELFF. The CDR3 DNA sequence: TGTGCCAGCAGCGATCTCGGACAATACACCGGGGAGCTGTTTTTT. The whole variable domain, filled in from reference TRBV7-9 and TRBJ2-2, reads DTGVSQNPRHKITKRGQNVTFRCDPISEHNRLYWYRQTLGQGPEFLTYFQNEAQLEKSRLLSDRFSAERPKGSFSTLEIQRTEQGDSAMYLCASSDLGQYTGELFFGEGSRLTVL.

This clonotype was picked up many times. CDR3 loop: CASSSGQGAGELFF. The CDR3, as DNA: TGTGCCAGCAGTTCCGGACAGGGCGCGGGGGAGCTGTTTTTT. The chain recombines TRBV12-3 or TRBV12-4 with TRBJ2-2; the match to TRBD1 covers 8 bases. Trimming at V came to 4 bases and at J to 8 bases, leaving 6 bases not matched to a gene. CDR3 length: 14 amino acids.

This clonotype was seen a handful of times. The V call is TRBV7-9, the J call TRBJ2-1; 8 positions match TRBD1. Germline V gives CDR1 SEHNR, CDR2 FQNEAQ (reference sequence). This CDR3 comprises 15 residues. The V gene end was trimmed by 3 bases and the J gene end by 2 bases; junction bases not matched to a gene: 3. CDR3 sequence: CASSFARGPYNEQFF. In DNA, the CDR3 is TGTGCCAGCAGCTTCGCCAGGGGGCCCTACAATGAGCAGTTCTTC.

The rearrangement joins TRBV9 to TRBJ2-7; 11 bases are shared with TRBD1. The trim removed 0 bases at V and 4 bases at J, leaving 3 bases unmatched. The CDR3 runs 15 residues. Germline CDR1 SGDLS, CDR2 YYNGEE. CDR3 in amino acids: CASSVGTGGVYEQYF. The CDR3 DNA follows: TGTGCCAGCAGCGTAGGGACAGGGGGCGTATACGAGCAGTACTTC.

This clonotype was detected a few times. This chain links TRBV7-2 with TRBJ2-1, with no clear D. V was cut by 6 bases and J by 8 bases, with 11 bases left in between. CDR1 and CDR2 (germline): SGHTA, FQGNSA. The CDR3 runs 12 residues. For the CDR3, the DNA is TGTGCCAGCAGATCACCCGGCTATGAGCAGTTCTTC. Protein: CASRSPGYEQFF.

This clonotype was picked up a small number of times. V gene TRBV24-1 combines with J gene TRBJ2-1; D call uncertain. Germline CDR1 and CDR2: KGHDR and SFDVKD. V was pared by 4 bases and J by 0 bases, with 3 bases between. The CDR3 is 13 residues long. The CDR3 DNA is TGTGCCACCAGTGAGAGCTCCTACAATGAGCAGTTCTTC. Its protein product is CATSESSYNEQFF.

V gene TRBV2 combines with J gene TRBJ2-1; TRBD1 is a possible D gene (5 bases). V was clipped by 8 bases and J by 3 bases, with 8 bases between them. Germline CDR1 and CDR2: SNHLY and FYNNEI. The length of the CDR3 is 12 residues. Written as DNA, the CDR3 is TGTGCCAGCGTGACAGACTACAATGAGCAGTTCTTC. Its translation is CASVTDYNEQFF. The full variable domain, with the rest looked up from reference TRBV2 and TRBJ2-1, is EPEVTQTPSHQVTQMGQEVILRCVPISNHLYFYWYRQILGQKVEFLVSFYNNEISEKSEIFDDQFSVERPDGSNFTLKIRSTKLEDSAMYFCASVTDYNEQFFGPGTRLTVL.

This clonotype was picked up a small number of times. The chain couples TRBV7-9 to TRBJ1-6; perhaps TRBD1 as D (5 bases). The CDR3 contains 15 residues. The germline CDR1 and CDR2 sequences are SEHNR and FQNEAQ (reference sequence). The germline V and J ends were trimmed by 5 bases and 10 bases, with 18 bases remaining between them. CDR3 in DNA: TGTGCCAGCAGCCGAAGGGACGGGCCCTGGTCACCCCTCCACTTT. This translates into CASSRRDGPWSPLHF. The complete variable domain, with remaining parts taken from reference TRBV7-9 and TRBJ1-6, reads DTGVSQNPRHKITKRGQNVTFRCDPISEHNRLYWYRQTLGQGPEFLTYFQNEAQLEKSRLLSDRFSAERPKGSFSTLEIQRTEQGDSAMYLCASSRRDGPWSPLHFGNGTRLTVT.

V and J are TRBV6-1 and TRBJ2-7; D is possibly TRBD2 (6 bases). The CDR3 length is 17 residues. V lost 4 bases, J lost 5 bases, and 24 bases lay in between. In germline, CDR1 is MNHNS, CDR2 SASEGT. CDR3 in amino acids: CASSAPHPGTFNHEQYF. The CDR3 DNA reads TGTGCCAGCAGTGCACCTCACCCTGGGACTTTTAACCACGAGCAGTACTTC.

This chain connects TRBV7-6 to TRBJ2-3; TRBD2 matches 12 bases. Trimming removed 6 bases from V and 4 bases from J; junction bases left unmatched: 5. Per germline, CDR1 SGHVS and CDR2 FNYEAQ. This CDR3 region has 15 residues. The CDR3 here is CASRSLAGGADTQYF. In DNA, the CDR3 is TGTGCCAGCAGATCCCTAGCGGGGGGGGCAGATACGCAGTATTTT.

The gene calls are TRBV24-1 and TRBJ2-1; unclear D gene. This CDR3 has 13 residues. V lost 11 bases, J lost 1 base, and 11 bases lay in between. CDR1 KGHDR and CDR2 SFDVKD come from the germline V gene. CDR3 nucleotide sequence: TGTGCCATTACGGACGGATCCTACAATGAGCAGTTCTTC. It encodes CAITDGSYNEQFF.

This clonotype was seen a few times. The J gene is TRBJ2-3, the V gene TRBV12-3 or TRBV12-4, with D perhaps TRBD2 (7 bases). The CDR3 is 16 amino acids. Trimming took 4 bases from V and 4 from J, leaving 18 bases between them. CDR3 region: CASSWGGPQTPDTQYF. The CDR3 nucleotides read TGTGCCAGCAGTTGGGGGGGCCCTCAAACCCCAGATACGCAGTATTTT.

This clonotype was counted only a few times. The gene calls are TRBV9 and TRBJ1-5; tentative D call: TRBD1 (5 bases). The V gene's germline CDR1 is SGDLS and CDR2 YYNGEE. V was pared by 0 bases and J by 7 bases, with 11 bases between. CDR3 length: 14 residues. The chain's CDR3 is CASSVAGGYQPQHF. CDR3 DNA sequence: TGTGCCAGCAGCGTAGCTGGGGGGTACCAGCCCCAGCATTTT. Filled out from reference TRBV9 and TRBJ1-5, the complete variable domain reads DSGVTQTPKHLITATGQRVTLRCSPRSGDLSVYWYQQSLDQGLQFLIQYYNGEERAKGNILERFSAQQFPDLHSELNLSSLELGDSALYFCASSVAGGYQPQHFGDGTRLSIL.

The chain recombines TRBV28 with TRBJ2-2, with D maybe TRBD2 (6 bases). CDR1 is MDHEN and CDR2 is SYDVKM in the germline V gene. V shed 7 bases and J shed 7 bases, with 19 bases lying between them. This CDR3 spans 15 amino acids. The CDR3 DNA follows: TGTGCCAGCACCCCTTGGGCGGGGCTAAACGGGGAGCTGTTTTTT. The encoded protein is CASTPWAGLNGELFF.

This chain links TRBV7-8 with TRBJ2-5; D is uncertain. V gave up 5 bases and J gave up 5 bases, with 12 bases separating them. Germline-derived CDR1 and CDR2 are SGHVS and FQNEAQ. There are 13 residues in the CDR3. CDR3 coding DNA: TGTGCCAGCAGCACGACCTTGTATGAGACCCAGTACTTC. It is translated as CASSTTLYETQYF.

The sample holds a few counts of this clonotype. The rearrangement links TRBV6-6 to TRBJ1-1; possibly TRBD1 for D (6 bases). Germline values: CDR1 MNHNY, CDR2 SVGAGI (reference sequence). The V end was cut by 2 bases, the J end by 0 bases, with 7 bases between. This CDR3 spans 14 amino acids. The CDR3 coding sequence is TGTGCCAGCAGTTACGGGACATTGAACACTGAAGCTTTCTTT. It is translated as CASSYGTLNTEAFF.

The V call is TRBV5-5, the J call TRBJ2-1, with no clear D. The length of the CDR3 is 12 residues. The germline gives CDR1 SGHKS, CDR2 YYEKEE (reference sequence). V was cut by 3 bases and J by 7 bases, with 8 bases left in between. The DNA for the CDR3 is TGTGCCAGCAGCTCTTGGATGAATGAGCAGTTCTTC. It specifies CASSSWMNEQFF. Using reference TRBV5-5 and TRBJ2-1 for the parts outside the CDR3, the full variable domain is DAGVTQSPTHLIKTRGQQVTLRCSPISGHKSVSWYQQVLGQGPQFIFQYYEKEERGRGNFPDRFSARQFPNYSSELNVNALLLGDSALYLCASSSWMNEQFFGPGTRLTVL.

The table lists this clonotype with a few counts. Its ends do not fully match the called genes, so a read error is possible. J is TRBJ2-4 and V is TRBV3-1; perhaps TRBD1 as D (6 bases). The CDR3 sequence is 11 residues long. Germline-derived CDR1 and CDR2 are LGHDT and YNNKEL (reference sequence). The CDR3 DNA reads as TGTGCCAGCAGCCAAGGCTTCAACAGGGACTTC. Protein product: CASSQGFNRDF.

The J gene is TRBJ2-5, the V gene TRBV5-5; D possibly corresponds to TRBD1 (6 bases). Per germline, CDR1 SGHKS and CDR2 YYEKEE (reference sequence). Trimming took off 4 bases at V and 4 bases at J, with 17 bases between the two ends. The CDR3 has 15 residues. This CDR3 is CASSGGQRGRETQYF. The CDR3 DNA sequence: TGTGCCAGCAGCGGAGGACAGAGGGGACGAGAGACCCAGTACTTC.

The rearrangement links TRBV18 to TRBJ2-3, with 10 positions matching TRBD1. The CDR3 contains 18 residues. The germline V gene encodes CDR1 KGHSH and CDR2 LQKENI. J lost 2 bases, V lost 3 bases, and 11 bases had no gene match. Here the CDR3 DNA reads TGTGCCAGCTCACCTTTACCAATGGACAGGGGGGTCACAGATACGCAGTATTTT. This sequence encodes CASSPLPMDRGVTDTQYF.

The chain couples TRBV9 to TRBJ1-1; D might be TRBD1 (6 bases). V lost 0 bases and J 4 bases, leaving 13 bases between the germline ends. This CDR3 contains 15 residues. CDR1 is SGDLS and CDR2 is YYNGEE in the germline V gene. CDR3 region: CASSVGEGGSTEAFF. CDR3 in DNA: TGTGCCAGCAGCGTAGGTGAGGGGGGGAGCACTGAAGCTTTCTTT.

This clonotype was picked up a small number of times. The V gene is TRBV5-1, the J gene TRBJ2-7; the D is unclear. V dropped 3 bases and J dropped 5 bases, with 18 bases sitting between them. Looked up from germline, CDR1 is SGHRS and CDR2 is YFSETQ. The CDR3 totals 15 residues. The CDR3 reads CASSSQLSPPHEQYF. As DNA, the CDR3 is TGCGCCAGCAGCTCCCAACTTTCCCCCCCCCACGAGCAGTACTTC.